Included here is one T cell receptor beta chain sequence, with context. This same CDR3 is encoded by further DNA sequences in the sample. The data are from a study of blood T cell repertoires in COVID-19. Study background: Samples came from the United States, Italy and Spain, spanning acute and convalescent COVID-19. Sources were T cells, B-cell-depleted T cells, or PBMCs; the material itself was cDNA or gDNA.

Authors' analysis steps: The assay estimated nucleated cells by amplifying reference gene primers. Clones were sequenced by immunoSEQ multiplex PCR, and TCRdb holds only the in-frame ones, with some missing. The V and J calls and clone size are taken from that table; D and trimming were inferred from the DNA. The data contain 250,000 or so clones, around 79% of them singletons. Germline lookup yields CDR1 LGHDT and CDR2 YNNKEL (reference sequence). V shed 5 bases, J shed 5 bases, and the junction held 11 bases outside the gene matches. CDR3 length: 17 amino acids. Input material: peripheral blood. The origin of this receptor is a woman older than 75 with acute or convalescent COVID-19. J is TRBJ2-1 and V is TRBV3-1 (or the pseudogene TRBV3-2); 11 nucleotides agree with TRBD2. The CDR3, as DNA: TGTGCCAGCAGCAGACGGGCCGGGACTAGCGGTAACAATGAGCAGTTCTTC. Residues: CASSRRAGTSGNNEQFF.